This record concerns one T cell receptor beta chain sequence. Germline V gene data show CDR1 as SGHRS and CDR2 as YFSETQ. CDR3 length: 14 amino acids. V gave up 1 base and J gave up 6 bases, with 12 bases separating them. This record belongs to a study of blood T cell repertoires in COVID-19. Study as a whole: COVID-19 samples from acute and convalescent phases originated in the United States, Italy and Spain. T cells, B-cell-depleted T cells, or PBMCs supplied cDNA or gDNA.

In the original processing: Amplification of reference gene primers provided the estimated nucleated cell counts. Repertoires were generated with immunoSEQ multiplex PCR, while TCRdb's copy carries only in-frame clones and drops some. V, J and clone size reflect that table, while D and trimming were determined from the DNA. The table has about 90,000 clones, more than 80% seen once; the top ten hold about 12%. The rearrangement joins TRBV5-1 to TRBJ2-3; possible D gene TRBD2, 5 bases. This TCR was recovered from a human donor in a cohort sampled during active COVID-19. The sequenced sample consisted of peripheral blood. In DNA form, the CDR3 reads TGCGCCAGCAGCTTGCGTCCAGGCGGGGATACGCAGTATTTT. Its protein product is CASSLRPGGDTQYF.